This is a list of T cell receptor beta chains from one sample in a study of shared clonotypes between healthy human individuals. Some clones are missing from TCRdb's copy, which holds only in-frame ones; the method was immunoSEQ multiplex PCR. The sample yields hundreds of thousands of clones, less than 97% seen once. The material sequenced was naive CD8+ T cells sorted from blood. Source of these receptors: a woman in her twenties or thirties in good health. Both conserved end residues are part of each CDR3. Fields, in order: clone size, D gene, V gene, J gene, CDR3 DNA, CDR3 protein. A D gene is named only where the DNA matches it firmly. The size entry is marked missing in some rows and otherwise reads once, few, many or a size class.

clone_size: -; d_call: -; v_call: TRBV5-4; j_call: TRBJ2-3; cdr3_nt: TGTGCCAGCAGCCGCCTGGGACGGACAGATACGCAGTATTTT; cdr3_aa: CASSRLGRTDTQYF
clone_size: -; d_call: TRBD2; v_call: TRBV6-5; j_call: TRBJ2-7; cdr3_nt: TGTGCCAGCAGTTCCGGACTAGCGGGATACCCCTACGAGCAGTACTTC; cdr3_aa: CASSSGLAGYPYEQYF
clone_size: -; d_call: TRBD1; v_call: TRBV27; j_call: TRBJ2-7; cdr3_nt: TGTGCCAGCAGAGAACGGGACAGGATCTACGAGCAGTACTTC; cdr3_aa: CASRERDRIYEQYF
clone_size: few; d_call: -; v_call: TRBV19; j_call: TRBJ1-1; cdr3_nt: TGTGCCAGTAGTATCATGGAAGGACAGCAAGCTTTCTTT; cdr3_aa: CASSIMEGQQAFF
clone_size: -; d_call: TRBD1; v_call: TRBV15; j_call: TRBJ2-1; cdr3_nt: TGTGCCACCAGCTTAGACAGGGGGCCCAATGAGCAGTTCTTC; cdr3_aa: CATSLDRGPNEQFF
clone_size: -; d_call: -; v_call: TRBV7-9; j_call: TRBJ1-1; cdr3_nt: TGTGCCAGCAGCCCATGGGCCTTTGAAGCTTTCTTT; cdr3_aa: CASSPWAFEAFF
clone_size: -; d_call: TRBD1; v_call: TRBV2; j_call: TRBJ2-7; cdr3_nt: TGTGCCAGCAGAGGGGGACAGGGGACAGATGAGCAGTACTTC; cdr3_aa: CASRGGQGTDEQYF
clone_size: -; d_call: -; v_call: TRBV19; j_call: TRBJ2-5; cdr3_nt: TGTGCCAGTAGTACCTCTAGCAGCCAAGAGACCCAGTACTTC; cdr3_aa: CASSTSSSQETQYF
clone_size: -; d_call: -; v_call: TRBV2; j_call: TRBJ2-7; cdr3_nt: TGTGCCAGCAGTGAATTAGCGGAGACCTACGAGCAGTACTTC; cdr3_aa: CASSELAETYEQYF
clone_size: -; d_call: TRBD2; v_call: TRBV15; j_call: TRBJ2-5; cdr3_nt: TGTGCCACCAGCAGAGGTGGGGGAGGGATACAAGAGACCCAGTACTTC; cdr3_aa: CATSRGGGGIQETQYF
clone_size: once; d_call: -; v_call: TRBV2; j_call: TRBJ1-1; cdr3_nt: TGTGCCAGCAGTGTAGGCACTGAAGCTTTCTTT; cdr3_aa: CASSVGTEAFF
clone_size: once; d_call: TRBD1; v_call: TRBV13; j_call: TRBJ2-1; cdr3_nt: TGTGCCAGCAGTCTACAGGGGGCTCTATCCTACAATGAGCAGTTCTTC; cdr3_aa: CASSLQGALSYNEQFF
clone_size: -; d_call: -; v_call: TRBV7-9; j_call: TRBJ2-1; cdr3_nt: TGTGCCAGCAGCTTCAGGAGGGGTGAGCAGTTCTTC; cdr3_aa: CASSFRRGEQFF
clone_size: -; d_call: TRBD2; v_call: TRBV7-8; j_call: TRBJ2-5; cdr3_nt: TGTGCCAGCAGCCCGGGACTAGCGGGAGAGGAGGGAGAGACCCAGTACTTC; cdr3_aa: CASSPGLAGEEGETQYF
clone_size: once; d_call: TRBD1; v_call: TRBV28; j_call: TRBJ1-5; cdr3_nt: TGTGCCAGCACCGATCTCCAGGGGGCGCTGACTCAGCCCCAGCATTTT; cdr3_aa: CASTDLQGALTQPQHF
clone_size: -; d_call: TRBD2; v_call: TRBV13; j_call: TRBJ2-5; cdr3_nt: TGTGCCAGCAGCAACGGGACTAGCGGAAAGTGGGAGACCCAGTACTTC; cdr3_aa: CASSNGTSGKWETQYF